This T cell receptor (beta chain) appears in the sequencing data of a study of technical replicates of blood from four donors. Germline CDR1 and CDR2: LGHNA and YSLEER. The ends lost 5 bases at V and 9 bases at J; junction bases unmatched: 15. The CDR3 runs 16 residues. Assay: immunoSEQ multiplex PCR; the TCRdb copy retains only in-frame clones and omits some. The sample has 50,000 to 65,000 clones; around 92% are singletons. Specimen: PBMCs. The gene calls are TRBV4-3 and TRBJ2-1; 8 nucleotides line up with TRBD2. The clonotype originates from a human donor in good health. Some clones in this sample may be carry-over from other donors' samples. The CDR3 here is CASSGGGGRPVGEQFF. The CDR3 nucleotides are TGCGCCAGCAGCGGGGGAGGCGGGAGGCCCGTGGGTGAGCAGTTCTTC.